This TCR beta chain was documented in a study of cytomegalovirus exposure and HLA in healthy donors. Study outcomes and limitations: Accounts indicate the classifier identified cytomegalovirus status with strong specificity and sensitivity. Later, TCR association rates were found to vary by HLA locus, highest for DRB1 and lowest for HLA-C. CMV serostatus stood as the only immune exposure information on hand.

PCR amplification relied on 60 Vbeta primers (plus 13 Jbeta primers). The protocol was immunoSEQ multiplex PCR, while the TCRdb copy is restricted to in-frame clones and leaves out a portion. In total, the table holds about 48,000 clones. Germline V gene sequence: CDR1 SGHTA, CDR2 FQGNSA. This CDR3 is 13 amino acids long. Trimming at V came to 5 bases and at J to 8 bases, leaving 8 bases not matched to a gene. Concerning this clone: Its antigen is unknown.

The gene calls are TRBV7-2 and TRBJ1-2, with 7 nucleotides matching TRBD1. This TCR was sampled from a male donor in good health and CMV-seropositive. Sequenced material: PBMCs. CDR3 sequence reads: CASSIRQGYGYTF. The CDR3 DNA reads TGTGCCAGCAGCATCCGACAGGGTTACGGCTACACCTTC.